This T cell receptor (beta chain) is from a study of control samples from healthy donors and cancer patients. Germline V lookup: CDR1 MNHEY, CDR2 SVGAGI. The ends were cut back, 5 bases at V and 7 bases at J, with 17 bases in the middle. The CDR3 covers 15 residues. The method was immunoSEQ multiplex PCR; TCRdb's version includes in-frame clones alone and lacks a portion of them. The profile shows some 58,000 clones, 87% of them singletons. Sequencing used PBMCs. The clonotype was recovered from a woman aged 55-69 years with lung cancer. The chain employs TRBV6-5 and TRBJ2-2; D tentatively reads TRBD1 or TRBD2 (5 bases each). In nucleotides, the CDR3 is TGTGCCAGCAGTCCCCTGGGGGAAGGTAGCGGGGAGCTGTTTTTT. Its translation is CASSPLGEGSGELFF.